The rows below give T cell receptor beta chains drawn from one sample of a study of yellow fever vaccine responses in identical twins. TCRdb reprocessed the RT-PCR reads with MiXCR, giving one entry per CDR3 protein. The sample includes over 10,000 distinct CDR3 sequences, about four fifths of them seen just once. The sample here was T cells from blood (PBMCs), unsorted or a sorted subset (not recorded which), taken before or after yellow fever vaccination (not recorded which). The source is a young woman who received the yellow fever vaccine. The CDR3 runs from the conserved cysteine through the conserved F or W. A D gene is named only where the DNA matches it firmly.

d_call: -; j_call: TRBJ2-3; v_call: TRBV12-3/TRBV12-4; cdr3_length: 16; cdr3_aa: CASSSDTGHSTDTQYF
d_call: -; j_call: TRBJ2-2; v_call: TRBV7-3; cdr3_length: 14; cdr3_aa: CASGKGRSTGELFF
d_call: -; j_call: TRBJ2-5; v_call: TRBV28; cdr3_length: 13; cdr3_aa: CASSLPGQLTQYF
d_call: TRBD1; j_call: TRBJ1-1; v_call: TRBV6-2/TRBV6-3; cdr3_length: 16; cdr3_aa: CASSYEGTGGSTEAFF
d_call: TRBD2; j_call: TRBJ2-1; v_call: TRBV5-4; cdr3_length: 14; cdr3_aa: CASSLLREGNEQFF
d_call: -; j_call: TRBJ2-1; v_call: TRBV29-1; cdr3_length: 13; cdr3_aa: CSVRGIPYNEQFF
d_call: -; j_call: TRBJ1-2; v_call: TRBV27; cdr3_length: 15; cdr3_aa: CASSLRARGNYGYTF
d_call: TRBD1; j_call: TRBJ1-1; v_call: TRBV6-1; cdr3_length: 13; cdr3_aa: CASSPRTGAEAFF
d_call: TRBD1; j_call: TRBJ2-5; v_call: TRBV12-3/TRBV12-4; cdr3_length: 16; cdr3_aa: CASSLEPGTGAETQYF
d_call: -; j_call: TRBJ2-7; v_call: TRBV7-9; cdr3_length: 15; cdr3_aa: CASSYTGTSPYEQYF
d_call: -; j_call: TRBJ2-3; v_call: TRBV11-2; cdr3_length: 11; cdr3_aa: CASSLGDTQYF
d_call: -; j_call: TRBJ1-6; v_call: TRBV5-1; cdr3_length: 14; cdr3_aa: CASSLWQDNSPLHF
d_call: -; j_call: TRBJ2-7; v_call: TRBV2; cdr3_length: 15; cdr3_aa: CASSEAPGGAYEQYF
d_call: -; j_call: TRBJ2-1; v_call: TRBV7-2; cdr3_length: 14; cdr3_aa: CASSLEWSFPKQFF
d_call: -; j_call: TRBJ1-5; v_call: TRBV7-6; cdr3_length: 15; cdr3_aa: CASSLLTGRGQPQHF
d_call: -; j_call: TRBJ1-2; v_call: TRBV7-2; cdr3_length: 14; cdr3_aa: CASSLGRSAYGYTF
d_call: -; j_call: TRBJ2-2; v_call: TRBV5-2; cdr3_length: 12; cdr3_aa: CASNPRGGELFF
d_call: TRBD1; j_call: TRBJ1-2; v_call: TRBV19; cdr3_length: 14; cdr3_aa: CASKEDRANYGYTF
d_call: -; j_call: TRBJ2-7; v_call: TRBV2; cdr3_length: 11; cdr3_aa: CASQLWREQYF
d_call: TRBD2; j_call: TRBJ2-7; v_call: TRBV11-3; cdr3_length: 14; cdr3_aa: CASSLEGTSDEQYF
d_call: TRBD1; j_call: TRBJ1-4; v_call: TRBV7-2; cdr3_length: 14; cdr3_aa: CASSQDRASEKLFF
d_call: TRBD1; j_call: TRBJ2-7; v_call: TRBV7-6; cdr3_length: 15; cdr3_aa: CASSPDRDSSYEQYF
d_call: -; j_call: TRBJ2-1; v_call: TRBV4-3; cdr3_length: 14; cdr3_aa: CASSPGGTSDEQFF
d_call: TRBD1; j_call: TRBJ2-7; v_call: TRBV29-1; cdr3_length: 13; cdr3_aa: CSVRQGVPYEQYF
d_call: -; j_call: TRBJ2-7; v_call: TRBV7-6; cdr3_length: 12; cdr3_aa: CASSETAYEQYF
d_call: -; j_call: TRBJ2-1; v_call: TRBV4-2; cdr3_length: 15; cdr3_aa: CASSQNGLSYNEQFF
d_call: TRBD2; j_call: TRBJ2-3; v_call: TRBV23-1; cdr3_length: 15; cdr3_aa: CASSRDYTRTDTQYF
d_call: -; j_call: TRBJ2-5; v_call: TRBV11-2; cdr3_length: 15; cdr3_aa: CASSLYSSGDGTQYF
d_call: TRBD2; j_call: TRBJ2-3; v_call: TRBV20-1; cdr3_length: 15; cdr3_aa: CSARESGRIADTQYF
d_call: TRBD1; j_call: TRBJ2-2; v_call: TRBV11-2; cdr3_length: 15; cdr3_aa: CASSPMTGGTGELFF
d_call: -; j_call: TRBJ2-3; v_call: TRBV28; cdr3_length: 16; cdr3_aa: CASRPVQRGGTDTQYF
d_call: -; j_call: TRBJ2-3; v_call: TRBV5-1; cdr3_length: 14; cdr3_aa: CASSPARELDTQYF
d_call: -; j_call: TRBJ2-6; v_call: TRBV21-1; cdr3_length: 16; cdr3_aa: CANRQGPDSGANVLTF
d_call: -; j_call: TRBJ2-7; v_call: TRBV15; cdr3_length: 12; cdr3_aa: CATSRDLYEQYF
d_call: -; j_call: TRBJ2-1; v_call: TRBV29-1; cdr3_length: 15; cdr3_aa: CSARVRFEPYNEQFF
d_call: TRBD1; j_call: TRBJ2-5; v_call: TRBV11-3; cdr3_length: 16; cdr3_aa: CASSLDQGRGLETQYF
d_call: -; j_call: TRBJ2-4; v_call: TRBV2; cdr3_length: 15; cdr3_aa: CASSPDTGGKNIQYF
d_call: -; j_call: TRBJ2-7; v_call: TRBV28; cdr3_length: 15; cdr3_aa: CASTQNPGPPYEQYF
d_call: -; j_call: TRBJ1-6; v_call: TRBV11-3; cdr3_length: 17; cdr3_aa: CASSSSTASSYNSPLHF
d_call: -; j_call: TRBJ2-3; v_call: TRBV6-4; cdr3_length: 13; cdr3_aa: CASSVESTDTQYF
d_call: -; j_call: TRBJ2-3; v_call: TRBV20-1; cdr3_length: 14; cdr3_aa: CSAREVAGPDTQYF
d_call: -; j_call: TRBJ2-4; v_call: TRBV29-1; cdr3_length: 9; cdr3_aa: CSVEDDQYF
d_call: -; j_call: TRBJ2-7; v_call: TRBV12-3/TRBV12-4; cdr3_length: 14; cdr3_aa: CASSLWQGRNEQYF
d_call: TRBD2; j_call: TRBJ2-1; v_call: TRBV20-1; cdr3_length: 18; cdr3_aa: CSARDHVWRGSSYNEQFF
d_call: TRBD2; j_call: TRBJ2-1; v_call: TRBV29-1; cdr3_length: 16; cdr3_aa: CSVEQFGLADYNEQFF
d_call: -; j_call: TRBJ2-5; v_call: TRBV12-3/TRBV12-4; cdr3_length: 14; cdr3_aa: CASSYGTGQETQYF
d_call: -; j_call: TRBJ2-7; v_call: TRBV13; cdr3_length: 17; cdr3_aa: CASKGLEGPITSYEQYF
d_call: TRBD2; j_call: TRBJ2-7; v_call: TRBV7-1; cdr3_length: 16; cdr3_aa: CASRSKPSGGFYEQYF
d_call: -; j_call: TRBJ2-5; v_call: TRBV11-1; cdr3_length: 14; cdr3_aa: CASSLSTLQETQYF
d_call: -; j_call: TRBJ2-7; v_call: TRBV19; cdr3_length: 14; cdr3_aa: CASSYTGSQYEQYF
d_call: -; j_call: TRBJ2-5; v_call: TRBV7-9; cdr3_length: 14; cdr3_aa: CASSPEAPNETQYF
d_call: -; j_call: TRBJ2-7; v_call: TRBV14; cdr3_length: 14; cdr3_aa: CASSQDYAVYEQYF
d_call: -; j_call: TRBJ2-3; v_call: TRBV7-6; cdr3_length: 16; cdr3_aa: CASSLIASPGTDTQYF
d_call: TRBD2; j_call: TRBJ2-5; v_call: TRBV29-1; cdr3_length: 14; cdr3_aa: CSAVGTSGEETQYF